These 5 T cell receptor beta chains were sequenced from one sample in a study of memory CD4+ T cells and cytomegalovirus serostatus. The sort gate was single viable CD3+CD4+CD8-CD45RO+ cells for memory CD4+ T cells. The data were produced by immunoSEQ multiplex PCR, yet TCRdb's version contains in-frame clones alone and is incomplete. The sample shows about 41,000 clones, roughly three quarters of them seen only once. The sequenced material came from memory CD4+ T cells from blood. The source is an adult in good health and CMV-seronegative.

The gene calls are TRBV5-1 and TRBJ1-1, with 8 bases that match TRBD1. The CDR3 runs 14 residues. Trimming at V came to 3 bases and at J to 8 bases, leaving 9 bases not matched to a gene. Germline V CDR1 and CDR2: SGHRS, YFSETQ. CDR3 protein: CASSSANQGAEAFF. The DNA of the CDR3 is TGCGCCAGCAGCTCGGCAAACCAGGGGGCAGAAGCTTTCTTT.

This sequence joins TRBV2 and TRBJ1-6, with a weak D call TRBD1 (6 bases). V was cut by 6 bases and J by 9 bases, with 9 bases left in between. The CDR3 runs 12 residues. Looked up from germline, CDR1 is SNHLY and CDR2 is FYNNEI. The DNA for the CDR3 is TGTGCCAGCAGCCACAGGGCTTCACCCCTCCACTTT. Translating gives CASSHRASPLHF.

The chain combines TRBV11-3 with TRBJ2-2; a weak D match, TRBD1 (5 bases). This CDR3 spans 14 amino acids. Germline lookup yields CDR1 SGHNT and CDR2 YENEEA. Trimming pared 3 bases from V and 5 bases from J, leaving 10 bases between. The DNA for the CDR3 is TGTGCCAGCAGCTTGGGCAGGGTAACCGGGGAGCTGTTTTTT. Encoded protein: CASSLGRVTGELFF.

CDR3 sequence (DNA): TGTGCCAGTACCTCGATACCAACATCAGGGGCTCAGCCCCAGCATTTT. Translated: CASTSIPTSGAQPQHF. The rearrangement links TRBV19 to TRBJ1-5; D is possibly TRBD1 (6 bases). The CDR3 loop spans 16 amino acids. The germline V gene encodes CDR1 LNHDA and CDR2 SQIVND (reference sequence). Between the trimmed V and J ends, which lost 7 bases and 6 bases, there was a span of 22 bases.

V and J are TRBV5-1 and TRBJ2-7, with D perhaps matching TRBD1 or TRBD2 (5 bases each). CDR3 length: 13 residues. CDR1 SGHRS and CDR2 YFSETQ come from the germline V gene. Trimming left V 5 bases short and J 2 bases short, with 11 bases between. This CDR3 is CASRTGTTYEQYF. The CDR3 DNA sequence: TGCGCCAGCAGGACCGGGACCACCTACGAGCAGTACTTC.